This passage covers 10 T cell receptor beta chains from one sample sequenced in a study of shared clonotypes between healthy human individuals. As defined, naive CD8 cells were CD45RO-negative and positively selected for CCR7, with terminally differentiated effector memory CD45RA+ cells excluded. Profiled with immunoSEQ multiplex PCR; TCRdb holds only in-frame clones, not every one. The sample lists about 870,000 clones, nearly 95% occurring once. The sample comprised naive CD8+ T cells sorted from blood. The receptors here all came from a man aged 30 to 39 in good health.

The gene calls are TRBV4-1 and TRBJ2-5; TRBD2 matches at 9 bases. V shed 4 bases and J 2 bases; nucleotides not matched to a gene: 8. This CDR3 is built from 16 residues. Germline CDR1 is MGHRA and CDR2 is YSYEKL. This CDR3 reads CASSPAGAGGQETQYF. DNA for the CDR3: TGCGCCAGCAGCCCCGCGGGGGCGGGAGGGCAAGAGACCCAGTACTTC.

The chain is built from TRBV7-8 and TRBJ2-2; weak D call: TRBD1 (7 bases). The CDR3 is 16 amino acids. Germline values: CDR1 SGHVS, CDR2 FQNEAQ. V was trimmed by 5 bases and J by 2 bases, leaving 15 bases between them. The CDR3 region has the DNA TGTGCCAGCAGCGCACCCCAGGGGGGTAACACCGGGGAGCTGTTTTTT. This gives the protein CASSAPQGGNTGELFF.

This chain links TRBV4-3 with TRBJ2-7; D is unresolved. The CDR3 runs to 15 residues. The germline V gene has CDR1 LGHNA and CDR2 YSLEER. The V end was cut by 0 bases, the J end by 5 bases, with 14 bases between. CDR3 sequence reads: CASSQETSVVHEQYF. Here the CDR3 DNA reads TGCGCCAGCAGCCAAGAAACCAGTGTAGTACACGAGCAGTACTTC.

The chain carries TRBV14 and TRBJ2-5, with 8 positions matching TRBD1. V was clipped by 0 bases and J by 5 bases; unmatched bases: 8. Germline CDR1 reads SGHDN; CDR2 reads FVKESK. This CDR3 region has 16 residues. The CDR3 here is CASSQDETGAAETQYF. The CDR3, as DNA: TGTGCCAGCAGCCAAGATGAGACAGGGGCAGCGGAGACCCAGTACTTC.

V usage is TRBV5-1 and J usage is TRBJ2-1, with TRBD2 identical over 7 bases. The CDR3 contains 15 residues. The germline V gene has CDR1 SGHRS and CDR2 YFSETQ. Trimming took 3 bases from V and 5 from J; bases not matched to a gene: 8. The CDR3 sequence: CASSSSGLTNNEQFF. The DNA for the CDR3 is TGCGCCAGCAGCTCCTCGGGACTAACAAACAATGAGCAGTTCTTC.

The rearrangement joins TRBV5-1 to TRBJ2-7; tentatively, D is TRBD1 (6 bases). This CDR3 has 14 amino acids. Germline values: CDR1 SGHRS, CDR2 YFSETQ. The V gene lost 0 bases and the J gene lost 3 bases, with 10 bases spanning the gap. CDR3 amino acids: CASSLGDKNYEQYF. CDR3 coding DNA: TGCGCCAGCAGCTTGGGGGACAAGAACTACGAGCAGTACTTC.

This clone was picked up one time. This chain links TRBV28 with TRBJ2-1; the match to TRBD2 covers 12 bases. The CDR3 is 15 amino acids. V lost 8 bases and J lost 7; bases outside the gene matches: 9. Germline loops: CDR1 MDHEN, CDR2 SYDVKM. The CDR3 DNA is TGTGCCAGCGTCTGGACTAGCGGGAATTTTAATGAGCAGTTCTTC. The encoded protein is CASVWTSGNFNEQFF.

The V gene is TRBV2, the J gene TRBJ2-1; D may be TRBD1 or TRBD2 (6 bases each). V lost 7 bases and J 9 bases, leaving 7 bases between the germline ends. Germline V CDR1 and CDR2: SNHLY, FYNNEI. This CDR3 is built from 10 residues. The CDR3 reads CASKGGEQFF. In nucleotides, the CDR3 is TGTGCCAGCAAGGGGGGTGAGCAGTTCTTC.

The rearrangement links TRBV5-5 to TRBJ2-7; perhaps TRBD1 as D (5 bases). The CDR3 is 14 amino acids. CDR1 and CDR2 from the germline V gene are SGHKS and YYEKEE (reference sequence). V dropped 4 bases and J dropped 3 bases, with 14 bases sitting between them. The CDR3, as DNA: TGTGCCAGCAGCGGCAGGGTAGTGGTCTACGAGCAGTACTTC. It translates to CASSGRVVVYEQYF.

This rearrangement joins TRBV7-9 to TRBJ2-1; 7 bases are shared with TRBD2. Germline V lookup: CDR1 SEHNR, CDR2 FQNEAQ (reference sequence). The ends lost 5 bases at V and 3 bases at J; junction bases unmatched: 7. This CDR3 is built from 15 residues. CDR3 residues: CASSQGSGDYNEQFF. The CDR3 nucleotides are TGTGCCAGCAGCCAAGGGAGCGGGGACTACAATGAGCAGTTCTTC.